A selection of T cell receptor beta chains follows, all from one sample in a study of T cells in Graves' hyperthyroidism and ophthalmopathy. TCRdb analysed the multiplex PCR reads with MiXCR anew, one entry per CDR3 protein. The sample has around 380,000 distinct CDR3 sequences, approximately 13% seen once. The specimen was blood. These receptors came from a man aged 30 to 39 with Graves' hyperthyroidism that later progressed to Graves' ophthalmopathy. Both conserved end residues are part of each CDR3. D genes are given only for firm matches. Clone size is given for some rows only: seen once, a few or many times, or a class if the clone is expanded.

clone_size j_call d_call v_call cdr3_aa cdr3_nt
few TRBJ1-5 - TRBV27 CASSPTVKGQRLYNQPQHF TGTGCCAGCAGTCCCACCGTAAAAGGACAGCGACTCTACAATCAGCCCCAGCATTTT
many TRBJ1-5 TRBD1 TRBV6-1 CASRLDPRDSHQPQHF TGTGCCAGCAGGCTTGACCCCCGGGACAGTCATCAGCCCCAGCATTTT
few TRBJ2-3 TRBD2 TRBV30 CAWTAGRGTDTQYF TGTGCCTGGACGGCAGGGAGGGGCACAGATACGCAGTATTTT
few TRBJ2-5 - TRBV19 CASREIGGETQYF TGTGCCAGTAGAGAGATAGGCGGAGAGACCCAGTACTTC
- TRBJ1-4 - TRBV30 CAWSVQGTTNEKLFF TGTGCCTGGAGTGTACAAGGGACAACTAATGAAAAACTGTTTTTT
many TRBJ2-2 - TRBV6-5 CASSYSTTPVAGELFF TGTGCCAGCAGTTACTCGACCACCCCTGTCGCCGGGGAGCTGTTTTTT
many TRBJ1-5 - TRBV19 CASTVRGNQPQHF TGTGCCAGTACGGTTAGGGGCAATCAGCCCCAGCATTTT
many TRBJ1-2 - TRBV29-1 CSVEDLTGNNYGYTF TGCAGCGTTGAAGATCTTACAGGGAACAACTATGGCTACACCTTC
many TRBJ1-2 - TRBV12-3/TRBV12-4 CASSLRQNYGYTF TGTGCCAGCAGTTTAAGGCAGAACTATGGCTACACCTTC
many TRBJ2-7 - TRBV5-1 CASSPRIWGEVEQYF TGCGCCAGCAGCCCTCGTATTTGGGGCGAGGTCGAGCAGTACTTC
few TRBJ2-5 - TRBV10-3 CAISLGTDQETQYF TGTGCCATCAGCCTTGGGACGGATCAAGAGACCCAGTACTTC
many TRBJ2-5 TRBD2 TRBV28 CASSKGLAGGRWQETQYF TGTGCCAGCAGCAAAGGACTAGCGGGGGGAAGGTGGCAAGAGACCCAGTACTTC
few TRBJ1-1 - TRBV2 CASSESHSNTEAFF TGTGCCAGCAGTGAAAGTCATTCGAACACTGAAGCTTTCTTT
many TRBJ2-5 - TRBV7-8 CASSPTGGTRTQYF TGTGCCAGCAGCCCGACCGGGGGTACTCGGACCCAGTACTTC
many TRBJ2-1 - TRBV6-1 CASSRNEQFF TGTGCCAGCAGTCGGAATGAGCAGTTCTTC
many TRBJ1-5 - TRBV12-3/TRBV12-4 CASSLSNDQPQHF TGTGCCAGCAGTTTATCGAACGATCAGCCCCAGCATTTT
few TRBJ1-6 TRBD1 TRBV11-1 CASSPTGGPSPLHF TGTGCCAGCAGCCCGACAGGGGGTCCTTCACCCCTCCACTTT
many TRBJ2-7 TRBD1 TRBV12-3/TRBV12-4 CASSFLGTGRYEQYF TGTGCCAGCAGTTTCTTAGGGACAGGGCGGTACGAGCAGTACTTC
few TRBJ2-4 TRBD2 TRBV6-2/TRBV6-3 CASSYGGGAQNIQYF TGTGCCAGCAGTTACGGCGGGGGGGCTCAAAACATTCAGTACTTC
many TRBJ1-3 TRBD1 TRBV12-3/TRBV12-4 CASIRTGGGNTIYF TGTGCCAGCATCCGGACAGGAGGAGGAAACACCATATATTTT
- TRBJ2-1 - TRBV29-1 CSASPTRYNEQFF TGCAGCGCTTCTCCGACTAGATACAATGAGCAGTTCTTC
few TRBJ1-4 TRBD1 TRBV6-2/TRBV6-3 CASWSGQNEKLFF TGTGCCAGCTGGTCGGGACAGAATGAAAAACTGTTTTTT
few TRBJ2-5 - TRBV19 CASSIASPGETQYF TGTGCCAGTAGTATAGCCAGTCCAGGAGAGACCCAGTACTTC
few TRBJ2-5 TRBD2 TRBV7-6 CASSQRGPQETQYF TGTGCCAGCAGCCAGCGGGGGCCACAAGAGACCCAGTACTTC